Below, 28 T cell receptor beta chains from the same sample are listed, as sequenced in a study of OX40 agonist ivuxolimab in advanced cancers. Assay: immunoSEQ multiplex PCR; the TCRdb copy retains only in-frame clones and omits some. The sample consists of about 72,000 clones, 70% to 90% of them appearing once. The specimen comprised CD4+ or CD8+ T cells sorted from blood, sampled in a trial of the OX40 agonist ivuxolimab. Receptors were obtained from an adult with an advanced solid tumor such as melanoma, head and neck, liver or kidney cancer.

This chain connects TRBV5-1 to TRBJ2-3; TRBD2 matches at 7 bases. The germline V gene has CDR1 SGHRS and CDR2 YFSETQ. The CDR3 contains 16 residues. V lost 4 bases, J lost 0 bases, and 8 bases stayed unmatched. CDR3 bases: TGCGCCAGCAGCGGACCTAGCGGAACTAGCACAGATACGCAGTATTTT. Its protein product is CASSGPSGTSTDTQYF.

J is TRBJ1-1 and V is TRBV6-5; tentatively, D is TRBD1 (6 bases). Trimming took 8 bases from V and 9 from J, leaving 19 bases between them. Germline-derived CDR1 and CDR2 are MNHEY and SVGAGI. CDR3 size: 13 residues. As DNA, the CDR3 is TGTGCCAGCGAACCCTCAGGGGAGGGAAAAGCTTTCTTT. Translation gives CASEPSGEGKAFF.

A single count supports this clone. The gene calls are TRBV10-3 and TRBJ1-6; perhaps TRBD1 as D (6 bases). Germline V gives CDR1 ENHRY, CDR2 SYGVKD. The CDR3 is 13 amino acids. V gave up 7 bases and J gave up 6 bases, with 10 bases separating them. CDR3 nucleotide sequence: TGTGCCATCACAGGACAGCCTAATTCACCCCTCCACTTT. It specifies CAITGQPNSPLHF.

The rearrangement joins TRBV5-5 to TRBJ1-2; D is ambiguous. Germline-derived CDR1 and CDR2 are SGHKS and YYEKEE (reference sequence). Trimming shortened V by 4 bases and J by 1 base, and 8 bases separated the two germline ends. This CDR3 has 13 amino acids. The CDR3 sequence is CASSRRGNYGYTF. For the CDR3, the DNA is TGTGCCAGCAGCCGCCGGGGTAACTATGGCTACACCTTC.

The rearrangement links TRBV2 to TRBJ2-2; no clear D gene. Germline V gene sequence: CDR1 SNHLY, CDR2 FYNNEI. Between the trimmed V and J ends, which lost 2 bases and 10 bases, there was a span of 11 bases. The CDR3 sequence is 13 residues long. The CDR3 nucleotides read TGTGCCAGCAGTGAACCTAGGGCGGCGGAGCTGTTTTTT. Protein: CASSEPRAAELFF.

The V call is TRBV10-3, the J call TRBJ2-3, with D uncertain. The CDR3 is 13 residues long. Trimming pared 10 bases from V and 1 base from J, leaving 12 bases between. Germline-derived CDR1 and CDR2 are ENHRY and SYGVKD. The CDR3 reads CATRVQGTDTQYF. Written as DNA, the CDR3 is TGTGCCACCAGAGTCCAGGGCACAGATACGCAGTATTTT.

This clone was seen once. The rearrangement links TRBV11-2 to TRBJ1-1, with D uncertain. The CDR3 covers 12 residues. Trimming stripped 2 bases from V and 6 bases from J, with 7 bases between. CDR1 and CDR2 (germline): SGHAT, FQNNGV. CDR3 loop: CASSLSGSEAFF. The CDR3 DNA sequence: TGTGCCAGCAGCTTAAGTGGGTCTGAAGCTTTCTTT.

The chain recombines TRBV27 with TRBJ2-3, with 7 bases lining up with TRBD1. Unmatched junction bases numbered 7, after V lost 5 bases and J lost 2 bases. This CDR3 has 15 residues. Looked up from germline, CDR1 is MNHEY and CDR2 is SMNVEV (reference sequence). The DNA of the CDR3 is TGTGCCAGCAGTCCACGGGACAGATCCACAGATACGCAGTATTTT. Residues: CASSPRDRSTDTQYF.

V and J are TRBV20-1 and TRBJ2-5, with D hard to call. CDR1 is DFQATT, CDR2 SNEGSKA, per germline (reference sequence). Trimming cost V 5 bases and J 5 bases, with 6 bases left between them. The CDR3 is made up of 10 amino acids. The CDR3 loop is CSAGWETQYF. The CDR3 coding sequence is TGCAGTGCTGGGTGGGAGACCCAGTACTTC.

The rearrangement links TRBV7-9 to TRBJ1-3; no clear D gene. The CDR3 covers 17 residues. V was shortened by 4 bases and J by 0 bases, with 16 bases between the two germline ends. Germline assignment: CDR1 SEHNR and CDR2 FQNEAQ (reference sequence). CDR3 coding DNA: TGTGCCAGCAGCTCTCGTGGCAGTACCCTCTCTGGAAACACCATATATTTT. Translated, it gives CASSSRGSTLSGNTIYF.

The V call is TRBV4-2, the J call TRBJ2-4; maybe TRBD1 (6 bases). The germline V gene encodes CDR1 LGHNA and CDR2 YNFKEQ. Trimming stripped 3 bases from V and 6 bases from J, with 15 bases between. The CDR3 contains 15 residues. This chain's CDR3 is CASSHADRSGNIQYF. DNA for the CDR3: TGTGCCAGCAGCCACGCCGACAGGTCAGGAAACATTCAGTACTTC.

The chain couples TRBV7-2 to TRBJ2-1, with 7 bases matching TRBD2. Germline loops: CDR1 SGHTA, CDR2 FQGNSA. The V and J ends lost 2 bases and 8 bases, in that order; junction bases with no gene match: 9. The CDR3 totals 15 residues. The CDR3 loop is CASSLTRGSIDEQFF. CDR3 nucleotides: TGTGCCAGCAGCTTAACTCGCGGGAGTATCGATGAGCAGTTCTTC. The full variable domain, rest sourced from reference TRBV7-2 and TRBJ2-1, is GAGVSQSPSNKVTEKGKDVELRCDPISGHTALYWYRQSLGQGLEFLIYFQGNSAPDKSGLPSDRFSAERTGGSVSTLTIQRTQQEDSAVYLCASSLTRGSIDEQFFGPGTRLTVL.

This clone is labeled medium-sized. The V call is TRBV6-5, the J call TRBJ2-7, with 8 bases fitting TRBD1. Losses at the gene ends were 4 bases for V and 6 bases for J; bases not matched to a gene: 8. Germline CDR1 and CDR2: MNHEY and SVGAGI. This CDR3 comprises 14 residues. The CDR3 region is CASSSANRGVEQYF. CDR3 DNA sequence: TGTGCCAGCAGTTCAGCCAACAGGGGGGTCGAGCAGTACTTC.

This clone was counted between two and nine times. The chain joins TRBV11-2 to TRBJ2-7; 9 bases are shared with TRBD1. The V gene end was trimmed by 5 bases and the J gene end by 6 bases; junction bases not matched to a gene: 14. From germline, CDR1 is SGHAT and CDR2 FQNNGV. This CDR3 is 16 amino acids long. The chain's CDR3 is CASSLQPLTGGGEQYF. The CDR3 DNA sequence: TGTGCCAGCAGCCTTCAACCCCTGACAGGGGGAGGCGAGCAGTACTTC.

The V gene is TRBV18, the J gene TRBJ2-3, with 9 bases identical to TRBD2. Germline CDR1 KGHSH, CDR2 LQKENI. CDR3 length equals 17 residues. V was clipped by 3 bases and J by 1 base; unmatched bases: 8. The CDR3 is CASSPVRVAGGTDTQYF. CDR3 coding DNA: TGTGCCAGCTCACCGGTGCGCGTAGCGGGGGGCACAGATACGCAGTATTTT.

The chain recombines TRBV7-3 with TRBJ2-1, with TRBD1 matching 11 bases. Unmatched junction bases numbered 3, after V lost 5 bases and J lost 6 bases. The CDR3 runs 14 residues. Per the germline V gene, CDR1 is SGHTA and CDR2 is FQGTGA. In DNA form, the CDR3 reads TGTGCCAGCAGCATAGGGACAGGGGGCAATGAGCAGTTCTTC. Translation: CASSIGTGGNEQFF.

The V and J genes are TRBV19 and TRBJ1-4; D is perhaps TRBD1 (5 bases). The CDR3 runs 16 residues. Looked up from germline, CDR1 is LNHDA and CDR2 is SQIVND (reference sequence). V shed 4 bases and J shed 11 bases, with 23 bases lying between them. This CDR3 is CASSKRPGTDLEKLFF. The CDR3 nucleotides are TGTGCCAGTAGTAAAAGACCGGGGACGGACCTCGAGAAACTGTTTTTT.

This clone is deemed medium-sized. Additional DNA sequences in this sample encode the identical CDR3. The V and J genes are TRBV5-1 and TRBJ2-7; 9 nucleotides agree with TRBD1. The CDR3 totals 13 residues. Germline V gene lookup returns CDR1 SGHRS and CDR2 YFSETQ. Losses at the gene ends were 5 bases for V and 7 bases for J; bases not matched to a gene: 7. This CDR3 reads CASRPGQGSEQYF. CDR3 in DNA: TGCGCCAGCAGGCCGGGACAGGGTAGTGAGCAGTACTTC. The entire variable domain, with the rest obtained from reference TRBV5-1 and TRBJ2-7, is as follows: KAGVTQTPRYLIKTRGQQVTLSCSPISGHRSVSWYQQTPGQGLQFLFEYFSETQRNKGNFPGRFSGRQFSNSRSEMNVSTLELGDSALYLCASRPGQGSEQYFGPGTRLTVT.

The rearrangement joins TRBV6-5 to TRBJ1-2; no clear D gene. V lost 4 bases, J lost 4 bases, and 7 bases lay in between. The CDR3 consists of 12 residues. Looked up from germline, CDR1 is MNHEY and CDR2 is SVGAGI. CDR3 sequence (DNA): TGTGCCAGCAGTTCGGCCGTCTATGGCTACACCTTC. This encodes CASSSAVYGYTF.

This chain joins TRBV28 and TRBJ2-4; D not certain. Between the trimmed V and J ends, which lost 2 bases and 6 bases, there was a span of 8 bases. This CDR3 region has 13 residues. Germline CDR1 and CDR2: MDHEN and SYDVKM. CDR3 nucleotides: TGTGCCAGCAGTTTAGGCGGACCAAACATTCAGTACTTC. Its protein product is CASSLGGPNIQYF.

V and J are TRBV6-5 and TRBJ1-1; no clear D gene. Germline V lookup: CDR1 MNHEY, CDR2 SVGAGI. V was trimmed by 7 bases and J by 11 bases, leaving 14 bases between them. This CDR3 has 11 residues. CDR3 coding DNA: TGTGCCAGCATACCGGAAGTAGGGGCTTTCTTT. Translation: CASIPEVGAFF.

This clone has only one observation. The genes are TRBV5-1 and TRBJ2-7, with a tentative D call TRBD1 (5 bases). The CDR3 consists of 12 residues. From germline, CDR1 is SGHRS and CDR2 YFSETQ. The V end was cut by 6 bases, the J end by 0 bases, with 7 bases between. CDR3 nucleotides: TGCGCCAGCAAGGACAACTCCTACGAGCAGTACTTC. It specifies CASKDNSYEQYF.

This chain's CDR3 is CASSFRVDSPLHF. CDR3 sequence (DNA): TGTGCCAGCAGCTTTAGGGTGGACTCACCCCTCCACTTT. The chain is built from TRBV11-2 and TRBJ1-6; D gene ambiguous. Germline values: CDR1 SGHAT, CDR2 FQNNGV. Deletions cut 3 bases from V and 10 bases from J, with 10 bases between. The CDR3 totals 13 residues.

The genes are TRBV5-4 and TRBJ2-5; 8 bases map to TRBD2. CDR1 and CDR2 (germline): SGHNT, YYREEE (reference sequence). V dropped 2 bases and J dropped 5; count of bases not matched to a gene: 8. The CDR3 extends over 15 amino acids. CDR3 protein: CASSFPAGAPETQYF. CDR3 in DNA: TGTGCCAGCAGCTTCCCAGCGGGGGCGCCGGAGACCCAGTACTTC.

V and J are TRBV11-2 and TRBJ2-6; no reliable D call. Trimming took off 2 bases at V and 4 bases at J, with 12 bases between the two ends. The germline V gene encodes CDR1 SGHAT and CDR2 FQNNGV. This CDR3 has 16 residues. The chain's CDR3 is CASSLSGPRGANVLTF. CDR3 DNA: TGTGCCAGCAGCTTATCCGGGCCTCGGGGGGCCAACGTCCTGACTTTC.

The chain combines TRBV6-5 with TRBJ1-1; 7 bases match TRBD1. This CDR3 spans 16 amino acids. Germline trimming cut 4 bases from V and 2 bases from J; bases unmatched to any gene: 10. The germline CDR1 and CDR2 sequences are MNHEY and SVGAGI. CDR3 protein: CASSLRRQGHNTEAFF. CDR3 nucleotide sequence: TGTGCCAGCAGTTTGAGGAGACAGGGACATAACACTGAAGCTTTCTTT.

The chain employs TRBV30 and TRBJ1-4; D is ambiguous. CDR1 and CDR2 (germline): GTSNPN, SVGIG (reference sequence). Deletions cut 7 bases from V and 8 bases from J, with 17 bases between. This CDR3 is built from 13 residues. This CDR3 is CAFQMGMWEKLFF. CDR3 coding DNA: TGTGCCTTCCAAATGGGGATGTGGGAAAAACTGTTTTTT.

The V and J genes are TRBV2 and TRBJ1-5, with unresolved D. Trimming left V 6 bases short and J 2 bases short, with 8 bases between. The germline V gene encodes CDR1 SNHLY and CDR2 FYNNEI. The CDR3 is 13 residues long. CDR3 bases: TGTGCCAGCAGGGTGGACGGCAATCAGCCCCAGCATTTT. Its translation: CASRVDGNQPQHF.